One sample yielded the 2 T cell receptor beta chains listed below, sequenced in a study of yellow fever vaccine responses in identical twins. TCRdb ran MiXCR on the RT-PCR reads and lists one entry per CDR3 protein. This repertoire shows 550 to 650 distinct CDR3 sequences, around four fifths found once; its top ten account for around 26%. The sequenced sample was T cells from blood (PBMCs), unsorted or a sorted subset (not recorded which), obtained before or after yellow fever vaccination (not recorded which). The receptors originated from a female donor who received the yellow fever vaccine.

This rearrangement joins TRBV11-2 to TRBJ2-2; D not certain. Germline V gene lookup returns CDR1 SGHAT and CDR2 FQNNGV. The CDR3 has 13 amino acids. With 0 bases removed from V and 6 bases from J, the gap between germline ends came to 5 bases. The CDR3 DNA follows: TGTGCCAGCAGCTTAGATTTCTCCGGGGAGCTGTTTTTT. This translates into CASSLDFSGELFF.

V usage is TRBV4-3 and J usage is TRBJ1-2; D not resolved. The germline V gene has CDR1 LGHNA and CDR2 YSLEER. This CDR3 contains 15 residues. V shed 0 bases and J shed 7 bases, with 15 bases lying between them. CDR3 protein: CASSQDQGRSRGYTF. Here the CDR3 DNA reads TGCGCCAGCAGCCAAGATCAAGGCCGGTCGCGTGGCTACACCTTC.